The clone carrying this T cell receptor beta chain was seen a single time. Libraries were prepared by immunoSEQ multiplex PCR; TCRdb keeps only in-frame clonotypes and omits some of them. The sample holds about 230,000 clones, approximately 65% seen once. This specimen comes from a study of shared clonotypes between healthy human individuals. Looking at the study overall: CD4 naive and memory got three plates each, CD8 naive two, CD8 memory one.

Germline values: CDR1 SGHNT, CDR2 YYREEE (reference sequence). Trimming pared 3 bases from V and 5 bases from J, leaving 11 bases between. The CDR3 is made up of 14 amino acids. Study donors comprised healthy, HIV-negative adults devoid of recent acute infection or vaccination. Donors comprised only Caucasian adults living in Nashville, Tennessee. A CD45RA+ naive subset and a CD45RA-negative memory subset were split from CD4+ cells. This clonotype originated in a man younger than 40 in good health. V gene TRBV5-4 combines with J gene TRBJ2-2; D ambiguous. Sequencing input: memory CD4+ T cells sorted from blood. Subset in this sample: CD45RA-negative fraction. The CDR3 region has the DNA TGTGCCAGCAGCTCCTACCTGGGTACCGGGGAGCTGTTTTTT. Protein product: CASSSYLGTGELFF.